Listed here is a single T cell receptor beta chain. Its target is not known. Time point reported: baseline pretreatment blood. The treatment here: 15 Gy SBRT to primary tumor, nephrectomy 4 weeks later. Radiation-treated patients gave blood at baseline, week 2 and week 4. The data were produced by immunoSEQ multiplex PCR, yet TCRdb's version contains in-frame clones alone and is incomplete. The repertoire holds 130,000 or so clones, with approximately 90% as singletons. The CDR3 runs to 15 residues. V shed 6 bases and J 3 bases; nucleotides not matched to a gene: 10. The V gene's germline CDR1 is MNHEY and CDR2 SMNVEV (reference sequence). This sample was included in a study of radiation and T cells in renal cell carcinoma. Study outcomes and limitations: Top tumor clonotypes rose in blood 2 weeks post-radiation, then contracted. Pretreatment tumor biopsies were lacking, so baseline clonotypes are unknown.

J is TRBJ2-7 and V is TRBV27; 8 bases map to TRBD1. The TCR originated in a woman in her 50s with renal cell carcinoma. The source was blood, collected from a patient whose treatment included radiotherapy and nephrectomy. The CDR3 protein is CASRSPGQALYEQYF. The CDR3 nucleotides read TGTGCCAGCAGGTCACCGGGACAGGCTCTCTACGAGCAGTACTTC.